The entry below describes one T cell receptor beta chain. The antigen is undetermined. This sample is part of a study of type 1 regulatory T cells. Study as a whole: An in vitro protocol generated T-allo10, a Tr1-enriched, alloantigen-specific CD4 T cell product.

TCRdb itself ran the reads through MiXCR, one entry per CDR3 protein. The sample lists about 74,000 distinct CDR3 sequences, approximately 64% occurring once. T-allo10 cells from the graft donor were described as anergic, host-alloantigen-specific, and alloantigen-specific suppressors. V was clipped by 7 bases and J by 4 bases, with 14 bases between them. This CDR3 is built from 14 residues. Germline assignment: CDR1 WSHSY and CDR2 SAAADI. The TCR sequence derives from a human donor in good health. The chain has TRBV10-2 and TRBJ2-1, with D uncertain. Sequencing input: cultured T cells, either the whole culture or a sorted T cell fraction (not recorded which). Regarding subset: Tr1-enriched cell product generated in vitro against host alloantigens. The CDR3 reads CASTASNSYNEQFF. The CDR3 nucleotides read TGCGCCAGCACAGCTTCTAACAGTTACAATGAGCAGTTCTTC.